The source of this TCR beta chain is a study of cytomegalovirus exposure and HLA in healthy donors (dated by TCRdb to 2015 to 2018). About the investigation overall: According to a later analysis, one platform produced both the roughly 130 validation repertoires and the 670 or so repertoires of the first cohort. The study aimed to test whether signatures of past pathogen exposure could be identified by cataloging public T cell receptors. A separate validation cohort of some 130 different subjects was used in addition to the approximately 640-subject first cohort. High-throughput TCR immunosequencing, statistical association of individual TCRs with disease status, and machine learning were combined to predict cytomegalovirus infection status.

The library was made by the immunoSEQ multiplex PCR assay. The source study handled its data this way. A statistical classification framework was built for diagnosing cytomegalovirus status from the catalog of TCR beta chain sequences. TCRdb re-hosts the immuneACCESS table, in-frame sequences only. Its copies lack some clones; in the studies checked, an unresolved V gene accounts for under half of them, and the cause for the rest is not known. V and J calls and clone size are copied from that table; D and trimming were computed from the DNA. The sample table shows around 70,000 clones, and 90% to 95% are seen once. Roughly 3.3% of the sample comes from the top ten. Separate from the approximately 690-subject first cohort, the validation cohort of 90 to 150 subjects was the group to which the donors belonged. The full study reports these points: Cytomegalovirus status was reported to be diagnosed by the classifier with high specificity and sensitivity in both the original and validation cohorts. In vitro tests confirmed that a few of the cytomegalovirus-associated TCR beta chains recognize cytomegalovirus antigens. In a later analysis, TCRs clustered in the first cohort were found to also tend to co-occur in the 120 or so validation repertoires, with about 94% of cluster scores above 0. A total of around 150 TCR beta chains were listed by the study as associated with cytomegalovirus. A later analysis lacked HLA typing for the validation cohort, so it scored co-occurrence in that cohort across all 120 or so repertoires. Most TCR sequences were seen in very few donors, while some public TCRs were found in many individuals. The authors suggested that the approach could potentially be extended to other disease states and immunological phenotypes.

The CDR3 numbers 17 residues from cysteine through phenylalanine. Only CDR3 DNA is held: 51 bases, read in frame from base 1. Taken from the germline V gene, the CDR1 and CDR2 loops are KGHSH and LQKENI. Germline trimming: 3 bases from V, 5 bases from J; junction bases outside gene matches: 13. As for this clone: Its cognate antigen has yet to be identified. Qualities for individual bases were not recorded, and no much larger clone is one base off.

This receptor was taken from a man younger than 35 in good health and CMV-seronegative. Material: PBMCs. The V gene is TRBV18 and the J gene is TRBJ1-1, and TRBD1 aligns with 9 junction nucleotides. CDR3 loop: CASSPLPGQGYGTEAFF. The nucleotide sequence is TGTGCCAGCTCACCTTTACCGGGACAGGGATACGGGACTGAAGCTTTCTTT.